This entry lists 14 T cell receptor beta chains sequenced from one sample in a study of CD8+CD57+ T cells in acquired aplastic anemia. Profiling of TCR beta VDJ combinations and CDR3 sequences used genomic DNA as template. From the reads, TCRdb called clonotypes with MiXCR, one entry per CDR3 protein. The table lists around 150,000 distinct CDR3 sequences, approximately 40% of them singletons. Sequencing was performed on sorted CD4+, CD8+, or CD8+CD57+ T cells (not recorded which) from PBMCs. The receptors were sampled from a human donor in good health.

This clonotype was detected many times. CDR3 DNA: TGTGCCAGCAGCTTGGTCCCAGGGCCACAGGAGCCCCAGCATTTT. Translating it yields CASSLVPGPQEPQHF. The chain uses TRBV5-4 and TRBJ1-5; possibly TRBD1 for D (5 bases). The CDR3 totals 15 residues. V was clipped by 0 bases and J by 8 bases, with 15 bases between them. The V gene's germline CDR1 is SGHNT and CDR2 YYREEE (reference sequence).

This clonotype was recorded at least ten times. DNA for the CDR3: TGTGCCAGCAGTACTACGGACAGGTCTGAAGGGGCCAACGTCCTGACTTTC. Translated, it gives CASSTTDRSEGANVLTF. The rearrangement links TRBV2 to TRBJ2-6; TRBD1 aligns across 7 bases. Germline lookup yields CDR1 SNHLY and CDR2 FYNNEI. The CDR3 is made up of 17 amino acids. The trim removed 5 bases at V and 4 bases at J, leaving 11 bases unmatched.

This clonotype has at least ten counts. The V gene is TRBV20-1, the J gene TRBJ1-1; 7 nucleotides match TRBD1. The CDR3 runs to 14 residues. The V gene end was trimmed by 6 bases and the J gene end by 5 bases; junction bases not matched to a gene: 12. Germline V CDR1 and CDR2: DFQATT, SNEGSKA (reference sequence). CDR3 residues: CSAPRTGGETEAFF. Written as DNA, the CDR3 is TGCAGTGCCCCCCGGACAGGAGGGGAAACTGAAGCTTTCTTT.

DNA for the CDR3: TGCGCCAGCAGCCCAGCAGGCCTGAACACTGAAGCTTTCTTT. This codes for CASSPAGLNTEAFF. The V call is TRBV5-1, the J call TRBJ1-1; D is unresolved. The CDR3 is made up of 14 amino acids. Trimming removed 4 bases from V and 0 bases from J, with 10 bases in between. Per germline, CDR1 SGHRS and CDR2 YFSETQ.

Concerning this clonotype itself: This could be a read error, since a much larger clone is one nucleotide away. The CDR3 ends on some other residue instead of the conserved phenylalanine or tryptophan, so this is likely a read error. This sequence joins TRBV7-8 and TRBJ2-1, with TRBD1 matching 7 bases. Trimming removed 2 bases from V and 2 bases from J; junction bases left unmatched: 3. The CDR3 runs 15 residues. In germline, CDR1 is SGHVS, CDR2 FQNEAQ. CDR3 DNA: TGTGCCAGCAGCTTACAGGGGGTGACCTACAATGAGCAGTTCCTC. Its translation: CASSLQGVTYNEQFL.

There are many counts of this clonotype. The CDR3 region is CASSLVQVGETQYF. For the CDR3, the DNA is TGTGCCAGCAGCTTGGTGCAGGTTGGAGAGACCCAGTACTTC. The chain is built from TRBV5-5 and TRBJ2-5, with D uncertain. CDR3 length equals 14 residues. Per the germline V gene, CDR1 is SGHKS and CDR2 is YYEKEE (reference sequence). Trimming took off 0 bases at V and 4 bases at J, with 10 bases between the two ends.

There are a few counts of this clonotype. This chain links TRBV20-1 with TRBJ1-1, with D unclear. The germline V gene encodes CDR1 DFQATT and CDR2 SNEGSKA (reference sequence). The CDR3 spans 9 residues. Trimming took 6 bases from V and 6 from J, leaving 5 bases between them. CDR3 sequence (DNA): TGCAGTGCACGGCCTGAAGCTTTCTTT. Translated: CSARPEAFF.

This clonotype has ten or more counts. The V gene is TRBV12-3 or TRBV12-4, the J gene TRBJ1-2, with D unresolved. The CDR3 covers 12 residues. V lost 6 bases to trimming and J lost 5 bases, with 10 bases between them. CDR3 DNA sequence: TGTGCCAGCAGGCTCACCCTATATGGCTACACCTTC. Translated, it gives CASRLTLYGYTF.

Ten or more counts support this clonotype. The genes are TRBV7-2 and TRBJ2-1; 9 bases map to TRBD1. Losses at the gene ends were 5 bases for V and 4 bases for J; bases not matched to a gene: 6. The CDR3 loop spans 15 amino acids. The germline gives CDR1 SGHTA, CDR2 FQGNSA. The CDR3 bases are TGTGCCAGCAGCCGGGACAGGGAGCTTTACAATGAGCAGTTCTTC. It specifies CASSRDRELYNEQFF.

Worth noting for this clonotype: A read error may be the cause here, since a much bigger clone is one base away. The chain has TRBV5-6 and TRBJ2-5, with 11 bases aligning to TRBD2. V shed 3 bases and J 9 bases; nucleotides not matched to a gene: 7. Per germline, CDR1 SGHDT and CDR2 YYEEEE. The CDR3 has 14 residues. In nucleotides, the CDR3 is TGTGCCAGCAGCTCTAGCGGGGGGCCGGAGGCCCAGTACTTC. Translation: CASSSSGGPEAQYF.

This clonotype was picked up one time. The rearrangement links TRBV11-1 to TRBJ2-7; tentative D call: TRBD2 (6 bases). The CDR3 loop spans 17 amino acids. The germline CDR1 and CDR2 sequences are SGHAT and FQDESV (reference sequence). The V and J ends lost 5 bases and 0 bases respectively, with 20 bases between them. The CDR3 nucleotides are TGTGCCAGCAGCGGCCACTCGGGCGGGGCGAGCTCCTACGAGCAGTACTTC. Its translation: CASSGHSGGASSYEQYF. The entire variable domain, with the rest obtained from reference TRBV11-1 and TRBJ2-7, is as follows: EAEVAQSPRYKITEKSQAVAFWCDPISGHATLYWYRQILGQGPELLVQFQDESVVDDSQLPKDRFSAERLKGVDSTLKIQPAELGDSAMYLCASSGHSGGASSYEQYFGPGTRLTVT.

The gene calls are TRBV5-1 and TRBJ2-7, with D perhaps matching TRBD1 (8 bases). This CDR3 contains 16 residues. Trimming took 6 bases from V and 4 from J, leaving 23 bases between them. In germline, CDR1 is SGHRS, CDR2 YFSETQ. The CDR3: CASTPGRTGGAYEQYF. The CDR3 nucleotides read TGCGCCAGCACCCCGGGGCGCACAGGGGGGGCTTACGAGCAGTACTTC.

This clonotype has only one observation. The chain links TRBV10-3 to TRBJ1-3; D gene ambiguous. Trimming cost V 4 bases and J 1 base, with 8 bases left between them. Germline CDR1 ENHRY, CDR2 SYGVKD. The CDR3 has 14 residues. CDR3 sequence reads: CAISGLGSGNTIYF. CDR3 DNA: TGTGCCATCAGTGGACTAGGTTCTGGAAACACCATATATTTT.

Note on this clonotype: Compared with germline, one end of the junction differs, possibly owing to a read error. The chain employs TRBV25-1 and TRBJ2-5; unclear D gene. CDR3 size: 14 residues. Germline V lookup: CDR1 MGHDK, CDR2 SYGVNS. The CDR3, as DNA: TGTGCCAGCAGTGAAAGCCTAAGTGTAGAGACCCAGTGCTTC. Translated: CASSESLSVETQCF.